The clone carrying this TCR beta chain was seen a handful of times. As yet, its antigen is unknown. This sample stems from a study of T-cell memory formation after mild COVID-19. MiXCR, applied by TCRdb to the 5' RACE reads, yields one record per CDR3 protein. The data show some 250,000 distinct CDR3 sequences, roughly a tenth seen once. Study observations and caveats: SARS-CoV-2 specificity of second-wave clones peaking day 37 was unconfirmed. Contracting CD4+ clones were located mainly in CM and EM, and CD8+ clones in EMRA.

This clonotype was sampled from a man younger than 35 who had mild COVID-19 (a few samples of this study predate the infection). Cell type and time point are not known. The sample was PBMCs or a T cell subset sorted from them (not recorded which).

CDR3: CASSQGLFQETQYF. CDR3 in DNA: TGTGCCAGTAGCCAGGGGCTTTTCCAAGAGACCCAGTACTTC. The genes are TRBV19 and TRBJ2-5; perhaps TRBD1 as D (6 bases). The CDR3 totals 14 residues. With 6 bases removed from V and 1 base from J, the gap between germline ends came to 12 bases. In germline, CDR1 is LNHDA, CDR2 SQIVND (reference sequence).